This T cell receptor (beta chain) derives from a study of blood T cell repertoires in COVID-19. The overall study: Sites in the United States, Italy and Spain provided acute and convalescent COVID-19 samples.

The table came from immunoSEQ multiplex PCR; TCRdb's copy has only in-frame clones and leaves some out. This sample carries about 200,000 clones, more than 75% of them seen once, and the ten largest clones take about 6%. This CDR3 has 14 amino acids. Germline values: CDR1 LNHNV, CDR2 YYDKDF (reference sequence). Trimming removed 6 bases at V and 5 bases at J, with 14 bases between. The chain carries TRBV15 and TRBJ2-4, with D possibly TRBD2 on 7 matching bases. The sequence came from a man older than 75 with acute or convalescent COVID-19. Sequencing was carried out using peripheral blood. CDR3 protein: CATRGGGVQNIQYF. CDR3 bases: TGTGCCACCAGGGGCGGGGGCGTCCAAAACATTCAGTACTTC. The full variable domain, its missing parts supplied by reference TRBV15 and TRBJ2-4, is DAMVIQNPRYQVTQFGKPVTLSCSQTLNHNVMYWYQQKSSQAPKLLFHYYDKDFNNEADTPDNFQSRRPNTSFCFLDIRSPGLGDTAMYLCATRGGGVQNIQYFGAGTRLSVL.